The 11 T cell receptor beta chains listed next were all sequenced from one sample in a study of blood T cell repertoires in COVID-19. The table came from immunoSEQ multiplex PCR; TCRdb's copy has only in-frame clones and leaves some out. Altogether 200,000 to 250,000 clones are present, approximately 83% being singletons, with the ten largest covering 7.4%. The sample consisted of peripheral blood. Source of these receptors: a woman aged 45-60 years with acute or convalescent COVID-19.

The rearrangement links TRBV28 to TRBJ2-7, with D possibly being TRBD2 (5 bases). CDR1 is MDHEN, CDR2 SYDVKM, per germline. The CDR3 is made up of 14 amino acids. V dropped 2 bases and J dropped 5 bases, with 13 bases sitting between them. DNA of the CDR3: TGTGCCAGCAGTTTAACGGGGAGTGGCCACGAGCAGTACTTC. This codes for CASSLTGSGHEQYF.

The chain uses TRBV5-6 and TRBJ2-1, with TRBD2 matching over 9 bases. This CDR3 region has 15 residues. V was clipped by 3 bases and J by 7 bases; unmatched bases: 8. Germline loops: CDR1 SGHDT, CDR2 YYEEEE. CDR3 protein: CASSSGLAGRNEQFF. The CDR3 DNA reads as TGTGCCAGCAGCTCAGGGCTAGCGGGGCGGAATGAGCAGTTCTTC.

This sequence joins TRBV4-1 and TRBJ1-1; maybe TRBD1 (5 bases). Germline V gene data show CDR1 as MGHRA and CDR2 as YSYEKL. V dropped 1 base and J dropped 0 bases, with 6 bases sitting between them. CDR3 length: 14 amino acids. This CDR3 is CASSQGGMNTEAFF. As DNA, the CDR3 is TGCGCCAGCAGCCAAGGGGGCATGAACACTGAAGCTTTCTTT.

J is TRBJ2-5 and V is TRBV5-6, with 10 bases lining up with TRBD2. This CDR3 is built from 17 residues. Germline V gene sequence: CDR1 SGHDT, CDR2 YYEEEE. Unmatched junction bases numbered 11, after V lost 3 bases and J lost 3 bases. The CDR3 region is CASSWGPLLAGEETQYF. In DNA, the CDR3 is TGTGCCAGCAGCTGGGGCCCGTTGCTAGCGGGAGAAGAGACCCAGTACTTC.

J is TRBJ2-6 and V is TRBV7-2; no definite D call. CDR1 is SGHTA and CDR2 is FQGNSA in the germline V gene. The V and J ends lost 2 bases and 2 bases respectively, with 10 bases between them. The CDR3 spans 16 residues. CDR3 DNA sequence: TGTGCCAGCAGCTTAACGGTATTCACTGGGGCCAACGTCCTGACTTTC. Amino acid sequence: CASSLTVFTGANVLTF.

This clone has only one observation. CDR3 region: CASSSSGSYNSPLHF. DNA of the CDR3: TGTGCCAGCTCAAGCTCCGGCTCCTATAATTCACCCCTCCACTTT. The chain combines TRBV9 with TRBJ1-6; no firm D call. This CDR3 is built from 15 residues. The germline gives CDR1 SGDLS, CDR2 YYNGEE. Between the trimmed V and J ends, which lost 7 bases and 0 bases, there was a span of 11 bases.

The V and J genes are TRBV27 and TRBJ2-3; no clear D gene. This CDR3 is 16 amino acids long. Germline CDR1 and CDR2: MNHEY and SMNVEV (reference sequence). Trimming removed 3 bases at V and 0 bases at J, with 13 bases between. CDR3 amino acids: CASSLLTATSTDTQYF. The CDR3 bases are TGTGCCAGCAGTTTGCTGACTGCGACTAGCACAGATACGCAGTATTTT.

This chain's CDR3 is CASSRTRLPYEQYF. Written as DNA, the CDR3 is TGTGCCAGCAGCCGTACTCGACTTCCCTACGAGCAGTACTTC. V and J are TRBV28 and TRBJ2-7; D unclear. CDR3 length: 14 residues. Germline V lookup: CDR1 MDHEN, CDR2 SYDVKM. The V and J ends lost 6 bases and 2 bases respectively, with 14 bases between them.

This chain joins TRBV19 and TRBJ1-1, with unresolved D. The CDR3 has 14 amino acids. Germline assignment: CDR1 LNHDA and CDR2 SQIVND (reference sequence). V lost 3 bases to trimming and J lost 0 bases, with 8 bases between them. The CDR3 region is CASSIPGMNTEAFF. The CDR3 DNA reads TGTGCCAGTAGTATTCCCGGGATGAACACTGAAGCTTTCTTT.

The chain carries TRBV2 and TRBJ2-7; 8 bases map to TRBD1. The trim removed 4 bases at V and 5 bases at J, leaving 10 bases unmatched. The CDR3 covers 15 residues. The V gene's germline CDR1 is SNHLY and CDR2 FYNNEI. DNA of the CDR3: TGTGCCAGCAGTGTGGTTGAGGACAGGGCGGACGAGCAGTACTTC. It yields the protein CASSVVEDRADEQYF.

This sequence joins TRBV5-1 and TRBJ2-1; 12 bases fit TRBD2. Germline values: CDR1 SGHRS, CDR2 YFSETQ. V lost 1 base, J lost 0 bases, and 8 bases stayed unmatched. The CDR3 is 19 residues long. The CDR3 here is CASSLYTSGRTSSYNEQFF. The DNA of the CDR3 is TGCGCCAGCAGCTTGTATACTAGCGGGAGGACCAGCTCCTACAATGAGCAGTTCTTC.